These 11 T cell receptor beta chains share one sample of origin, sequenced in a study of cytomegalovirus exposure and HLA in healthy donors. PCR involved 60 Vbeta and 13 Jbeta primers. TCRdb's table, derived via immunoSEQ multiplex PCR, lists solely in-frame clones and lacks some. The data show around 120,000 clones, under 90% seen once. The sample taken for sequencing was PBMCs. Receptors were obtained from a man between 18 and 35 years old in good health and CMV-seronegative.

The V call is TRBV6-5, the J call TRBJ1-2, with D possibly matching TRBD1 (6 bases). Per germline, CDR1 MNHEY and CDR2 SVGAGI. This CDR3 region has 14 residues. V was pared by 5 bases and J by 8 bases, with 18 bases between. Here the CDR3 reads CASSPPGGQSGYTF. Written as DNA, the CDR3 is TGTGCCAGCAGTCCTCCCGGGGGGCAGTCGGGCTACACCTTC.

J is TRBJ1-6 and V is TRBV19; D gene uncertain. V was clipped by 2 bases and J by 0 bases, with 23 bases between them. CDR1 is LNHDA, CDR2 SQIVND, per germline (reference sequence). This CDR3 has 21 amino acids. CDR3 nucleotide sequence: TGTGCCAGTAGTATAAGGGTGGTGCTGGGCAGGAGGAGCTCCTATAATTCACCCCTCCACTTT. This encodes CASSIRVVLGRRSSYNSPLHF.

The J gene is TRBJ1-2, the V gene TRBV5-5, with 8 bases lining up with TRBD1. CDR3 length: 15 residues. The V gene end was trimmed by 4 bases and the J gene end by 4 bases; junction bases not matched to a gene: 9. Germline V gives CDR1 SGHKS, CDR2 YYEKEE (reference sequence). The CDR3 sequence is CASSPDREGVYGYTF. CDR3 nucleotide sequence: TGTGCCAGCAGCCCGGACAGGGAGGGAGTCTATGGCTACACCTTC.

This chain connects TRBV28 to TRBJ1-2; D might be TRBD1 (6 bases). V lost 4 bases and J 4 bases, leaving 10 bases between the germline ends. Germline V gene data show CDR1 as MDHEN and CDR2 as SYDVKM. The CDR3 sequence is 13 residues long. The CDR3 bases are TGTGCCAGCAGTTCACAGGGTCGCTATGGCTACACCTTC. Translating it yields CASSSQGRYGYTF.

In its sample, this clone was seen once. This sequence joins TRBV30 and TRBJ1-3; 8 bases map to TRBD1. The germline gives CDR1 GTSNPN, CDR2 SVGIG (reference sequence). Germline trimming cut 2 bases from V and 2 bases from J; bases unmatched to any gene: 2. CDR3 length equals 14 residues. The CDR3 bases are TGTGCCTGGAGTCAGGACAGGGCTGGAAACACCATATATTTT. Residues: CAWSQDRAGNTIYF.

The chain has TRBV19 and TRBJ1-1; 8 bases are shared with TRBD1. Trimming at V came to 6 bases and at J to 5 bases, leaving 5 bases not matched to a gene. Germline V gene data show CDR1 as LNHDA and CDR2 as SQIVND (reference sequence). The CDR3 sequence is 13 residues long. The CDR3 DNA sequence: TGTGCCAGTAGGGAACAGGGGGAGACTGAAGCTTTCTTT. Encoded protein: CASREQGETEAFF.

The genes are TRBV27 and TRBJ1-2; D call uncertain. Germline V gene data show CDR1 as MNHEY and CDR2 as SMNVEV (reference sequence). This CDR3 spans 13 amino acids. V shed 6 bases and J shed 4 bases, with 12 bases lying between them. The CDR3 is CASRGRESYGYTF. CDR3 in DNA: TGTGCCAGCAGGGGGAGAGAGAGCTATGGCTACACCTTC.

V and J are TRBV28 and TRBJ2-1, with 7 bases matching TRBD1. The CDR3 contains 15 residues. V shed 7 bases and J 3 bases; nucleotides not matched to a gene: 9. The germline V gene encodes CDR1 MDHEN and CDR2 SYDVKM. The CDR3 nucleotides read TGTGCCAGCAACTCGGACAGGTTGAACTACAATGAGCAGTTCTTC. Protein sequence: CASNSDRLNYNEQFF.

The DNA of the CDR3 is TGCGCCAGCAGACCGAAAAGCGGATCCACAGATACGCAGTATTTT. This encodes CASRPKSGSTDTQYF. J is TRBJ2-3 and V is TRBV10-1; maybe TRBD2 (5 bases). CDR3 length: 15 amino acids. Deletions cut 6 bases from V and 2 bases from J, with 15 bases between. Germline CDR1 reads WNHNN; CDR2 reads SYGVQD (reference sequence).

This chain links TRBV19 with TRBJ2-7; D gene ambiguous. Trimming shortened V by 5 bases and J by 6 bases, and 14 bases separated the two germline ends. Germline V gene data show CDR1 as LNHDA and CDR2 as SQIVND (reference sequence). The CDR3 contains 13 residues. For the CDR3, the DNA is TGTGCCAGTAGTCTCGACTGGATAGGCGAGCAGTACTTC. This sequence encodes CASSLDWIGEQYF.

The rearrangement joins TRBV10-3 to TRBJ1-1; D is uncertain. The ends were cut back, 2 bases at V and 5 bases at J, with 12 bases in the middle. Germline V gene sequence: CDR1 ENHRY, CDR2 SYGVKD. The CDR3 contains 14 residues. CDR3 bases: TGTGCCATCAGTGAGGCGGCAGTCTTTACTGAAGCTTTCTTT. Its protein is CAISEAAVFTEAFF.